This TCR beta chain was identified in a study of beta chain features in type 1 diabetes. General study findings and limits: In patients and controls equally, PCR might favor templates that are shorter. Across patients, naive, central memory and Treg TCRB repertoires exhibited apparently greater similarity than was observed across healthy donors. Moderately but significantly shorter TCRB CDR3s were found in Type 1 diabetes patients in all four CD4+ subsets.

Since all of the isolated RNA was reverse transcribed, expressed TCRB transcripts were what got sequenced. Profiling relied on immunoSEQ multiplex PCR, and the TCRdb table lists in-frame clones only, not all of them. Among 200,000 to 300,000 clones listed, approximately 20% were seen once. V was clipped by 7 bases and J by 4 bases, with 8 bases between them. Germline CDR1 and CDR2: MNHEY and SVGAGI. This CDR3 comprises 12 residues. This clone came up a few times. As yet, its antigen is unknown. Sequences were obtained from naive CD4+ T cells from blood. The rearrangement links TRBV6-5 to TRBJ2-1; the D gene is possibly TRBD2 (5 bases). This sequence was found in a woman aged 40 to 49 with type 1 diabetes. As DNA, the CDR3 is TGTGCCAGCACCGGGATTTACAATGAGCAGTTCTTC. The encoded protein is CASTGIYNEQFF.